This T cell receptor (beta chain) was sequenced for a study of cytomegalovirus exposure and HLA in healthy donors. Study outcomes and limitations: By HLA locus, TCR association rates varied in a later analysis, with DRB1 showing the most and HLA-C the fewest. Rare TCR sequences dominated, though some public TCRs recurred in many donors. The authors later linked a missense DCLRE1C variant to TCR beta V- and J-gene trimming. The study labeled 150 or so TCR beta chains cytomegalovirus-associated.

In germline, CDR1 is MNHNS, CDR2 SASEGT. V lost 5 bases to trimming and J lost 4 bases, with 11 bases between them. The CDR3 has 13 amino acids. A note on this clone: Its antigen is undetermined.

The PCR ran on 60 Vbeta and 13 Jbeta primers. The protocol was immunoSEQ multiplex PCR, while the TCRdb copy is restricted to in-frame clones and leaves out a portion. Its listing shows roughly 90,000 clones. The sample comprised PBMCs. The chain employs TRBV6-1 and TRBJ2-5; possibly TRBD1 for D (6 bases). This sequence originates from a man aged 45 to 65 in good health and CMV-seropositive. In DNA form, the CDR3 reads TGTGCCAGCAGTTCTCAAGGGGGAGAGACCCAGTACTTC. This translates into CASSSQGGETQYF.